Listed below are T cell receptor beta chains from one sample, sequenced in a study of blood T cell repertoires in COVID-19. Libraries were prepared by immunoSEQ multiplex PCR; TCRdb keeps only in-frame clonotypes and omits some of them. This table has under 70,000 clones, roughly 91% appearing once. The sample taken for sequencing was PBMCs or T cells enriched from blood (not recorded which). The receptor set was obtained from a woman aged 40 to 50 who had recovered from COVID-19. Both conserved end residues are part of each CDR3. Each record gives: V gene, CDR3 protein.

V: TRBV2; CDR3: CASRSGTSDYGYTF
V: TRBV24-1; CDR3: CATSDFRANRESETQYF
V: TRBV2; CDR3: CASRDRGVSTEAFF
V: TRBV11-2; CDR3: CASSSDPYGETQYF
V: TRBV5-1; CDR3: CASSLTSGNTIYF
V: TRBV1; CDR3: CTSSPNLTRFFVSETQYF
V: TRBV7-2; CDR3: CASTETSGGAVTGELFF
V: TRBV5-1; CDR3: CASSWGHWNTEAFF
V: TRBV6-4; CDR3: CASSAMLADTDTQYF
V: TRBV12-3/TRBV12-4; CDR3: CASTQLLNTEAFF
V: TRBV5-1; CDR3: CASSLAGAPNSPLHF
V: TRBV28; CDR3: CASRRDRFSNQPQHF
V: TRBV27; CDR3: CASSRGYSYEQYF
V: TRBV4-1; CDR3: CASSQERLADEQFF
V: TRBV19; CDR3: CASSISGGAPFSGANVLTF
V: TRBV11-2; CDR3: CASSLDRGNEQFF
V: TRBV25-1; CDR3: CASPLDEQYF
V: TRBV5-4; CDR3: CASSFSLAGGQETQYF
V: TRBV4-2; CDR3: CASKGVDTQYF
V: TRBV19; CDR3: CASRGKTGVDQPQHF
V: TRBV19; CDR3: CASSKRTDLNTEAFF
V: TRBV4-1; CDR3: CASSQADTEAFF
V: TRBV4-1; CDR3: CASSQLQRNTEAFF
V: TRBV7-8; CDR3: CASGGTAGNTEAFF
V: TRBV7-6; CDR3: CASSLLSRGFANRLAEETQYF
V: TRBV19; CDR3: CASSISSGTNYGYTF
V: TRBV21-1; CDR3: CASGIEGAGNTEAFF
V: TRBV29-1; CDR3: CSVDKAGGNTEAFF
V: TRBV6-1; CDR3: CASSELRSNQPQHF
V: TRBV14; CDR3: CASSQGTDNQPQHF
V: TRBV9; CDR3: CASSVDQGDYEQYF
V: TRBV6-2/TRBV6-3; CDR3: CASSSRRTGDSNEQFF
V: TRBV7-2; CDR3: CASSLRLAGGTGELFF
V: TRBV10-1; CDR3: CASSVSGGVYNEQFF
V: TRBV29-1; CDR3: CSVSPGTGNTEAFF
V: TRBV4-2; CDR3: CASSPEGLAGPDTQYF
V: TRBV2; CDR3: CASSAILRDRVVLYGYTF
V: TRBV27; CDR3: CASSFSGGLKTQYF
V: TRBV5-1; CDR3: CASSLGGNGNQPQHF
V: TRBV5-6; CDR3: CASTLDRDTEAFF
V: TRBV7-9; CDR3: CASSSLVVDTQYF
V: TRBV5-1; CDR3: CASSVQGTGYEQYF
V: TRBV27; CDR3: CASSLSLSYNSPLHF
V: TRBV2; CDR3: CASRSGTGLSEAFF
V: TRBV21-1; CDR3: CASSKRDTFATYTQYF
V: TRBV7-8; CDR3: CASSREWAIPGQPNYYSNQPQHF
V: TRBV4-1; CDR3: CASSQGGWTLYGYTF
V: TRBV3-1/TRBV3-2; CDR3: CASSQDNTPSTDTQYF